These 21 T cell receptor beta chains came from one sample sequenced in a study of PD-L1 blockade in urothelial cancer. Time point reported: pretreatment peripheral blood. The assay was immunoSEQ multiplex PCR, and TCRdb's table has in-frame clones only and misses some. The sample has around 50,000 clones, around 83% seen once. The source material was PBMCs, sampled around atezolizumab (anti-PD-L1) treatment. The receptors were gathered from a man in his forties or fifties with urothelial cancer.

V and J are TRBV5-1 and TRBJ1-6, with a tentative D call TRBD1 (5 bases). V lost 1 base and J lost 1, with 9 bases in between. CDR1 is SGHRS, CDR2 YFSETQ, per germline. CDR3 length: 16 amino acids. CDR3 region: CASSLSGRSYNSPLHF. DNA of the CDR3: TGCGCCAGCAGCTTGTCAGGGCGTTCCTATAATTCACCCCTCCACTTT.

This sequence joins TRBV27 and TRBJ2-7; D might be TRBD2 (5 bases). V was pared by 7 bases and J by 3 bases, with 7 bases between. The CDR3 is 11 residues long. Germline V gives CDR1 MNHEY, CDR2 SMNVEV (reference sequence). The CDR3 loop reads CASMDFYEQYV. DNA for the CDR3: TGTGCCAGCATGGACTTCTACGAGCAGTACGTC.

As concerns this clone: One junction end disagrees with the germline gene, perhaps due to a read error. The DNA for the CDR3 is TGTGCTAGCAGCCTCGGGACAGGGGGGGGCCCAGATACGCAGTATTTT. This translates into CASSLGTGGGPDTQYF. The chain recombines TRBV7-7 with TRBJ2-3; TRBD1 matches 11 bases. The CDR3 runs 16 residues. Germline V gene lookup returns CDR1 SSHAT and CDR2 FNYEAQ (reference sequence).

The gene calls are TRBV18 and TRBJ2-5; TRBD2 aligns across 9 bases. The germline V gene has CDR1 KGHSH and CDR2 LQKENI. The V gene end was trimmed by 4 bases and the J gene end by 4 bases; junction bases not matched to a gene: 4. The length of the CDR3 is 14 residues. The CDR3 bases are TGTGCCAGCTCACTTCTAGCGGGATCAGAGACCCAGTACTTC. Its protein is CASSLLAGSETQYF.

DNA of the CDR3: TGTGCCAGCTCCCCCGAGGGACTTCGCTCCTACAATGAGCAGTTCTTC. The encoded protein is CASSPEGLRSYNEQFF. The genes are TRBV19 and TRBJ2-1; TRBD2 is a possible D gene (6 bases). The CDR3 runs 16 residues. The germline V gene encodes CDR1 LNHDA and CDR2 SQIVND (reference sequence). V lost 9 bases to trimming and J lost 0 bases, with 18 bases between them.

The chain recombines TRBV12-5 with TRBJ1-5; TRBD1 agrees at 7 bases. With V trimmed by 5 bases and J by 0 bases, 4 bases remained unmatched. The V gene's germline CDR1 is LGHNT and CDR2 FRNRAP. This CDR3 comprises 15 residues. CDR3 in amino acids: CASGRTGDSNQPQHF. Here the CDR3 DNA reads TGTGCTAGTGGTCGGACAGGAGATAGCAATCAGCCCCAGCATTTT.

This clone has a handful of counts. The chain joins TRBV5-1 to TRBJ2-7; D is perhaps TRBD1 (6 bases). The V gene lost 4 bases and the J gene lost 7 bases, with 15 bases spanning the gap. This CDR3 contains 13 residues. Germline V gene lookup returns CDR1 SGHRS and CDR2 YFSETQ. DNA of the CDR3: TGCGCCAGCAGCGTCATACAGGGTGGGGAGCAGTACGTC. It codes for CASSVIQGGEQYV.

The genes are TRBV6-4 and TRBJ1-5; possible D gene TRBD1, 5 bases. Germline V CDR1 and CDR2: MRHNA, SNTAGT. V lost 2 bases and J lost 2, with 7 bases in between. This CDR3 contains 14 residues. CDR3 in DNA: TGTGCCAGCAGTGACCAGGGCGGCAATCAGCCCCAGCATTTT. Translating gives CASSDQGGNQPQHF.

This clone has more than one count but fewer than ten. The chain has TRBV5-4 and TRBJ1-1; D is perhaps TRBD1 (5 bases). The CDR3 has 14 amino acids. Looked up from germline, CDR1 is SGHNT and CDR2 is YYREEE (reference sequence). Trimming took off 6 bases at V and 1 base at J, with 13 bases between the two ends. CDR3 protein: CASKHQTENTEAFF. CDR3 coding DNA: TGTGCCAGCAAACACCAGACAGAGAACACTGAAGCTTTCTTT.

The chain uses TRBV10-3 and TRBJ2-2; 7 bases fit TRBD2. J lost 0 bases, V lost 6 bases, and 19 bases had no gene match. CDR1 and CDR2 from the germline V gene are ENHRY and SYGVKD. The CDR3 is made up of 20 amino acids. The CDR3 nucleotides read TGTGCCATCAGCCCCCTGGGGTGGGCTAGCGGAACTTCGAACACCGGGGAGCTGTTTTTT. Its protein product is CAISPLGWASGTSNTGELFF.

This sequence joins TRBV5-6 and TRBJ1-5, with D maybe TRBD1 (6 bases). The V gene lost 4 bases and the J gene lost 4 bases, with 9 bases spanning the gap. In germline, CDR1 is SGHDT, CDR2 YYEEEE. The CDR3 has 13 amino acids. CDR3 sequence (DNA): TGTGCCAGCAGCCTGACAGGAAATCAGCCCCAGCATTTT. Translating gives CASSLTGNQPQHF.

This chain joins TRBV19 and TRBJ1-2, with 10 bases matching TRBD1. Germline-derived CDR1 and CDR2 are LNHDA and SQIVND (reference sequence). CDR3 length: 15 amino acids. With V trimmed by 4 bases and J by 3 bases, 5 bases remained unmatched. CDR3 sequence reads: CASSRGTGDYYGYTF. DNA for the CDR3: TGTGCCAGTAGTAGGGGGACAGGGGACTACTATGGCTACACCTTC.

The genes are TRBV7-6 and TRBJ2-6, with 8 bases aligning to TRBD1. There are 18 residues in the CDR3. Losses at the gene ends were 5 bases for V and 0 bases for J; bases not matched to a gene: 9. Germline lookup yields CDR1 SGHVS and CDR2 FNYEAQ. CDR3 nucleotides: TGTGCCAGCAGCCCCGGACAGGGTCGATACTCTGGGGCCAACGTCCTGACTTTC. This encodes CASSPGQGRYSGANVLTF.

V gene TRBV4-1 combines with J gene TRBJ2-2; D not certain. This CDR3 is 14 amino acids long. Germline CDR1 is MGHRA and CDR2 is YSYEKL. Trimming pared 0 bases from V and 9 bases from J, leaving 11 bases between. The CDR3 is CASSQEVVQRELFF. The CDR3 DNA reads as TGCGCCAGCAGCCAAGAAGTGGTACAGAGGGAGCTGTTTTTT.

V gene TRBV4-1 combines with J gene TRBJ2-5; 9 nucleotides align to TRBD2. The trim removed 2 bases at V and 4 bases at J, leaving 5 bases unmatched. Germline CDR1 reads MGHRA; CDR2 reads YSYEKL. The CDR3 has 15 residues. Written as DNA, the CDR3 is TGCGCCAGCAGCCAACGCGGGGGGGCCGGAGAGACCCAGTACTTC. As protein: CASSQRGGAGETQYF.

The chain links TRBV6-4 to TRBJ2-2; weak D call: TRBD2 (5 bases). Germline CDR1 reads MRHNA; CDR2 reads SNTAGT. The CDR3 runs 15 residues. Trimming left V 8 bases short and J 5 bases short, with 18 bases between. The CDR3 reads CASGDSGEGTGELFF. CDR3 DNA: TGTGCCAGCGGAGACTCCGGAGAGGGTACCGGGGAGCTGTTTTTT.

A remark on this clone: Sequence at one end of the junction differs from germline and may be a read error. The chain carries TRBV7-7 and TRBJ2-1, with D tentatively TRBD2 (5 bases). This CDR3 contains 14 residues. Germline-derived CDR1 and CDR2 are SSHAT and FNYEAQ (reference sequence). The CDR3 loop reads CASSSDYLSSEQFF. CDR3 DNA sequence: TGTGCTAGCAGCTCCGACTATCTTAGCAGCGAGCAGTTCTTC.

A few counts support this clone. The chain uses TRBV27 and TRBJ2-7; TRBD1 agrees at 8 bases. Germline V CDR1 and CDR2: MNHEY, SMNVEV (reference sequence). The CDR3 runs 14 residues. V shed 4 bases and J 0 bases; nucleotides not matched to a gene: 2. CDR3 in amino acids: CASSWDRISYEQYV. CDR3 sequence (DNA): TGTGCCAGCAGTTGGGACAGGATCTCCTACGAGCAGTACGTC.

This CDR3 is CASSLRYGGSQVPGELFF. The DNA of the CDR3 is TGTGCCAGCAGCTTAAGATACGGAGGCTCCCAGGTCCCCGGGGAGCTGTTTTTT. This chain connects TRBV7-3 to TRBJ2-2; TRBD2 is a possible D gene (5 bases). Germline V gene lookup returns CDR1 SGHTA and CDR2 FQGTGA. This CDR3 has 18 residues. The germline V and J ends were trimmed by 1 base and 6 bases, with 21 bases remaining between them.

This clone appeared a few times. The chain links TRBV28 to TRBJ2-7; tentatively, D is TRBD1 (7 bases). The length of the CDR3 is 14 residues. Germline V gene sequence: CDR1 MDHEN, CDR2 SYDVKM. V was cut by 6 bases and J by 0 bases, with 12 bases left in between. The CDR3 DNA follows: TGTGCCAGCAGCAGACAGGGAGGCTCCTACGAGCAGTACGTC. It encodes CASSRQGGSYEQYV.

The V call is TRBV2, the J call TRBJ2-5, with D maybe TRBD2 (6 bases). This CDR3 is 13 amino acids long. Trimming cost V 7 bases and J 3 bases, with 12 bases left between them. Per germline, CDR1 SNHLY and CDR2 FYNNEI. CDR3 sequence (DNA): TGTGCCAGCATGCGGGGTACCGAAGAGACCCAGTACTTC. Translating it yields CASMRGTEETQYF.